These 7 T cell receptor beta chains came from one sample sequenced in a study of radiotherapy plus CTLA-4 blockade in lung cancer. Sequenced by immunoSEQ multiplex PCR; TCRdb stores in-frame clones only, minus some. Here the sample spans 20,000 to 30,000 clones, roughly 71% being singletons. The material sequenced was peripheral blood, taken from a patient treated with radiotherapy plus ipilimumab. The receptors shown here come from a human donor with non-small cell lung cancer that progressed on radiotherapy plus ipilimumab.

The chain couples TRBV27 to TRBJ2-7, with 9 bases identical to TRBD1. The CDR3 is 16 amino acids. V lost 7 bases, J lost 7 bases, and 17 bases stayed unmatched. Germline lookup yields CDR1 MNHEY and CDR2 SMNVEV (reference sequence). The CDR3 reads CASTPLGQGKGSEQYF. For the CDR3, the DNA is TGTGCCAGCACCCCCCTGGGACAGGGAAAGGGGTCAGAGCAGTACTTC.

V is TRBV29-1 and J is TRBJ2-3; TRBD2 is a possible D gene (6 bases). Germline V gene sequence: CDR1 SQVTM, CDR2 ANQGSEA. With 2 bases removed from V and 2 bases from J, the gap between germline ends came to 8 bases. The CDR3 spans 13 residues. CDR3 loop: CSVESGLTDTQYF. CDR3 nucleotides: TGCAGCGTTGAATCGGGACTCACAGATACGCAGTATTTT.

J is TRBJ2-2 and V is TRBV6-5; D remains ambiguous. The CDR3 runs to 13 residues. Germline CDR1 is MNHEY and CDR2 is SVGAGI. With 0 bases removed from V and 3 bases from J, the gap between germline ends came to 2 bases. The CDR3 bases are TGTGCCAGCAGTTACTCCTACACCGGGGAGCTGTTTTTT. Amino acids: CASSYSYTGELFF.

By share, this clone ranks as medium-sized (0.01 to 0.1%). The chain recombines TRBV28 with TRBJ2-2, with D perhaps TRBD2 (5 bases). CDR1 MDHEN and CDR2 SYDVKM come from the germline V gene. This CDR3 has 13 amino acids. The V end lost 4 bases, the J end lost 7 bases, and 10 bases lay between the germline ends. CDR3 loop: CASSSVGSGELFF. DNA of the CDR3: TGTGCCAGCAGTTCTGTGGGGAGCGGGGAGCTGTTTTTT.

This clone has a handful of counts. The V and J genes are TRBV5-4 and TRBJ1-1, with 7 bases aligning to TRBD1. Germline V gene lookup returns CDR1 SGHNT and CDR2 YYREEE (reference sequence). The V gene end was trimmed by 5 bases and the J gene end by 0 bases; junction bases not matched to a gene: 10. The CDR3 contains 16 residues. The chain's CDR3 is CASSSQRDSLNTEAFF. Here the CDR3 DNA reads TGTGCCAGCAGTTCCCAACGGGACAGCTTGAACACTGAAGCTTTCTTT.

Here the CDR3 reads CASSQDRGLNEKLFF. The CDR3 DNA reads as TGCGCCAGCAGCCAGGACAGGGGGTTGAATGAAAAACTGTTTTTT. V is TRBV4-1 and J is TRBJ1-4; the match to TRBD1 covers 10 bases. CDR1 and CDR2 from the germline V gene are MGHRA and YSYEKL. CDR3 length equals 15 residues. The V gene end was trimmed by 3 bases and the J gene end by 5 bases; junction bases not matched to a gene: 3.

This clone was detected only a few times. The chain links TRBV18 to TRBJ2-4, with D tentatively TRBD2 (5 bases). The germline gives CDR1 KGHSH, CDR2 LQKENI. This CDR3 contains 16 residues. The germline V and J ends were trimmed by 4 bases and 0 bases, with 13 bases remaining between them. The CDR3 DNA sequence: TGTGCCAGCTCACATAGCGCCGGGGTAGCCAAAAACATTCAGTACTTC. Encoded protein: CASSHSAGVAKNIQYF.